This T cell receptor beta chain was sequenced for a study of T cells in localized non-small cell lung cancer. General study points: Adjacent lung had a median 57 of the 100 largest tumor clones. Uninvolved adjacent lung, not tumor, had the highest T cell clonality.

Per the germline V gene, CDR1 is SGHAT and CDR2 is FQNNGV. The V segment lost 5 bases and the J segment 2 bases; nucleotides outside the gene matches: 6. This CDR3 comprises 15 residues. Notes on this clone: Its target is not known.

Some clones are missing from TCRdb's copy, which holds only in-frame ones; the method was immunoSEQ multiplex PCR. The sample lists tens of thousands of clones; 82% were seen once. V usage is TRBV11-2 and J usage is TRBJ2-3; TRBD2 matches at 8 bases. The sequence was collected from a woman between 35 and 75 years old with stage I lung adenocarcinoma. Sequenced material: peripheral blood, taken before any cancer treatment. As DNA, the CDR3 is TGTGCCAGCAGCGTCGGGGGGGATATCACAGATACGCAGTATTTT. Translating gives CASSVGGDITDTQYF.